This is a list of T cell receptor beta chains from one sample in a study of OX40 agonist ivuxolimab in advanced cancers. The assay was immunoSEQ multiplex PCR, and TCRdb's table has in-frame clones only and misses some. The sample has some 83,000 clones, 80% to 90% seen once; the top ten hold about 1.9%. The material sequenced was CD4+ or CD8+ T cells sorted from blood, taken in a trial of the OX40 agonist ivuxolimab. The receptors stem from an adult with an advanced solid tumor such as melanoma, head and neck, liver or kidney cancer. Each CDR3 is given without its conserved first and last residue. A D gene is named only where the DNA matches it firmly.

j_call d_call v_call cdr3_aa
TRBJ1-2 TRBD1 TRBV28 ASSPMGQGLVYGYT
TRBJ2-1 . TRBV19 ASSSGAPYNEQF
TRBJ1-2 . TRBV4-3 ASSQDRNYGYT
TRBJ2-7 TRBD2 TRBV11-2 ASSLTSGRDREQY
TRBJ2-1 . TRBV27 ASSFRTYNEQF
TRBJ2-3 . TRBV11-3 ASSTGYTDTQY
TRBJ1-5 . TRBV27 ASSLGNQPQH
TRBJ1-6 . TRBV7-3 ASSLGTFYNSPLH
TRBJ2-1 . TRBV30 AWSVLGYEQF
TRBJ2-1 . TRBV7-2 ASSLSQLEQF
TRBJ2-4 . TRBV6-6 ASSGHGARRENIQY
TRBJ2-2 . TRBV7-2 ASSFGPSTGELF
TRBJ2-4 . TRBV19 ASSPEGGRLTKNIQY
TRBJ1-6 . TRBV6-5 ASRPRVGYNSPLH
TRBJ2-7 TRBD2 TRBV7-2 ASSPWTSNYEQY
TRBJ1-1 TRBD1 TRBV30 AFGTGTTMNTEAF
TRBJ1-2 TRBD1 TRBV7-9 ASSPIGGQGDYGYT
TRBJ1-5 . TRBV7-2 ASSPFADQPQH
TRBJ2-3 . TRBV7-2 ASSPYTDTQY
TRBJ2-7 . TRBV4-3 ASSQDIGTTYEQY
TRBJ2-4 . TRBV7-2 ASSLATGAKNIQY
TRBJ2-1 . TRBV5-6 ASSFTGVNEQF
TRBJ1-1 . TRBV19 ASSKDGINTEAF
TRBJ2-2 . TRBV27 ASSSGGAGTGELF
TRBJ2-7 TRBD2 TRBV7-9 ASSSSHRASGIYEQY
TRBJ1-4 . TRBV6-5 ASSGRAEKLF
TRBJ1-1 . TRBV4-3 ASSQDNPGMNTEAF
TRBJ2-3 . TRBV11-3 ASSSRTDTQY
TRBJ2-1 TRBD2 TRBV5-4 ASSRAGTSSNNEQF
TRBJ1-1 . TRBV9 ASSGREVNTEAF
TRBJ2-5 . TRBV7-8 ASSLALDGAKTQY
TRBJ2-7 . TRBV6-5 ASSQITGSYEQY
TRBJ2-7 TRBD1 TRBV6-1 ASRLQGMEY
TRBJ2-5 TRBD2 TRBV9 ASSPRELAGETQY
TRBJ1-5 . TRBV19 ASSILGARQPQH
TRBJ2-6 . TRBV11-2 ASSLGTGSGANVLT
TRBJ2-3 TRBD2 TRBV9 ASSSSPLTSGRAGGPGTQY
TRBJ2-3 . TRBV4-2 ASSHGGGSLTDTQY
TRBJ2-7 TRBD2 TRBV19 ASSSSTGGRGEQY
TRBJ1-6 TRBD1 TRBV18 ASSRDRVNSPLH